The next 23 T cell receptor beta chains were all read from a single sample in a study of blood T cells in healthy people across ages. The second PCR ran about 6 to 12 cycles with a sample-barcoded 5' primer and J-beta primers. Via MiXCR, TCRdb re-called the 5' RACE reads, giving one row per CDR3 protein. The sample holds some 1,500,000 distinct CDR3 sequences, 35% to 45% seen once. The sample was blood. Every receptor here comes from a woman aged 18-29 years in good health.

V and J are TRBV6-6 and TRBJ2-1; D possibly corresponds to TRBD1 (5 bases). TRBJ2-7 matches the DNA end more closely, so the J call is doubtful. This CDR3 contains 15 residues. CDR1 and CDR2 (germline): MNHNY, SVGAGI (reference sequence). This CDR3 reads CASSPQELSYNEQYF. As DNA, the CDR3 is TGTGCCAGCAGCCCACAGGAGTTGTCCTACAATGAGCAGTACTTC.

In regard to this clonotype: One end of the junction is discordant with germline, which a read error may explain. The chain recombines TRBV7-9 with TRBJ1-4; the D gene is possibly TRBD1 (5 bases). There are 14 residues in the CDR3. The germline V gene encodes CDR1 SEHNR and CDR2 FQNEAQ (reference sequence). The CDR3 spells CVSSFFPRVEKLFF. The DNA of the CDR3 is TGTGTCAGCAGCTTCTTCCCCAGGGTTGAAAAACTGTTTTTT.

This clonotype was seen a handful of times. The V gene is TRBV12-5, the J gene TRBJ1-1; possibly TRBD1 for D (6 bases). Trimming stripped 2 bases from V and 5 bases from J, with 15 bases between. The CDR3 contains 15 residues. Germline-derived CDR1 and CDR2 are LGHNT and FRNRAP. CDR3 loop: CASGLYGGQLTEAFF. The DNA of the CDR3 is TGTGCTAGTGGTTTGTATGGGGGGCAGTTAACTGAAGCTTTCTTT. The full variable domain, with the rest looked up from reference TRBV12-5 and TRBJ1-1, is DARVTQTPRHKVTEMGQEVTMRCQPILGHNTVFWYRQTMMQGLELLAYFRNRAPLDDSGMPKDRFSAEMPDATLATLKIQPSEPRDSAVYFCASGLYGGQLTEAFFGQGTRLTVV.

The V call is TRBV6-5, the J call TRBJ2-5; D may be TRBD1 or TRBD2 (6 bases each). Germline CDR1 reads MNHEY; CDR2 reads SVGAGI. The V end lost 4 bases, the J end lost 5 bases, and 14 bases lay between the germline ends. This CDR3 is 14 amino acids long. Here the CDR3 DNA reads TGTGCCAGCAGTTGGAGGGGGAGGTCGGAGACCCAGTACTTC. Encoded protein: CASSWRGRSETQYF.

V and J are TRBV12-3 or TRBV12-4 and TRBJ1-2; TRBD1 aligns across 7 bases. This CDR3 has 15 amino acids. Trimming at V came to 3 bases and at J to 8 bases, leaving 12 bases not matched to a gene. CDR3 residues: CASSFLLGDREGYTF. CDR3 nucleotide sequence: TGTGCCAGCAGTTTCCTTCTCGGGGACAGAGAGGGCTACACCTTC.

The rearrangement uses TRBV20-1 and TRBJ1-6; D call uncertain. From germline, CDR1 is DFQATT and CDR2 SNEGSKA (reference sequence). The V gene lost 2 bases and the J gene lost 4 bases, with 12 bases spanning the gap. The CDR3 consists of 15 residues. This CDR3 reads CSARPQRQYNSPLHF. The DNA for the CDR3 is TGCAGTGCTAGACCCCAGAGGCAGTATAATTCACCCCTCCACTTT.

This clonotype was counted only a few times. The chain is built from TRBV20-1 and TRBJ2-3; the D gene is possibly TRBD2 (5 bases). This CDR3 comprises 15 residues. Germline CDR1 reads DFQATT; CDR2 reads SNEGSKA (reference sequence). The V end was cut by 6 bases, the J end by 0 bases, with 16 bases between. CDR3: CSALTRVSSTDTQYF. The CDR3 DNA sequence: TGCAGTGCCCTCACGAGGGTTTCTAGCACAGATACGCAGTATTTT.

The J gene is TRBJ2-1, the V gene TRBV20-1; weak D call: TRBD2 (5 bases). Germline-derived CDR1 and CDR2 are DFQATT and SNEGSKA (reference sequence). CDR3 length: 11 amino acids. Trimming cost V 6 bases and J 9 bases, with 12 bases left between them. CDR3 bases: TGCAGTGCCAATATCGGGGTTGAGCAGTTCTTC. This translates into CSANIGVEQFF.

This clonotype came up a few times. The chain has TRBV20-1 and TRBJ2-3; no clear D gene. Germline assignment: CDR1 DFQATT and CDR2 SNEGSKA (reference sequence). Trimming left V 5 bases short and J 2 bases short, with 8 bases between. The CDR3 extends over 12 amino acids. In DNA, the CDR3 is TGCAGTGCTGACTTCAACACAGATACGCAGTATTTT. Its protein is CSADFNTDTQYF.

Comment on this clonotype: Germline and junction disagree at one end, which may indicate a read error. The rearrangement uses TRBV11-1 and TRBJ2-5, with D possibly TRBD2 on 6 matching bases. The CDR3 contains 14 residues. The V gene's germline CDR1 is SGHAT and CDR2 FQDESV (reference sequence). The CDR3 sequence: CASKGGASQETQYF. The CDR3 bases are TGTGCCAGCAAAGGAGGGGCGAGCCAAGAGACCCAGTATTTC. Based on the CDR3 plus reference TRBV11-1 and TRBJ2-5, the full variable domain is EAEVAQSPRYKITEKSQAVAFWCDPISGHATLYWYRQILGQGPELLVQFQDESVVDDSQLPKDRFSAERLKGVDSTLKIQPAELGDSAMYLCASKGGASQETQYFGPGTRLLVL.

This clonotype has just a few counts. The chain links TRBV7-2 to TRBJ2-3, with no clear D. The CDR3 spans 13 residues. Germline loops: CDR1 SGHTA, CDR2 FQGNSA. V shed 4 bases and J shed 4 bases, with 9 bases lying between them. For the CDR3, the DNA is TGTGCCAGCAGCTCCCTTGGGGCAGATACGCAGTATTTT. It is translated as CASSSLGADTQYF. The full variable domain, with the rest looked up from reference TRBV7-2 and TRBJ2-3, is GAGVSQSPSNKVTEKGKDVELRCDPISGHTALYWYRQSLGQGLEFLIYFQGNSAPDKSGLPSDRFSAERTGGSVSTLTIQRTQQEDSAVYLCASSSLGADTQYFGPGTRLTVL.

In its sample, this clonotype was seen a few times. The chain employs TRBV27 and TRBJ2-1; D might be TRBD2 (6 bases). Trimming shortened V by 5 bases and J by 1 base, and 18 bases separated the two germline ends. CDR1 and CDR2 from the germline V gene are MNHEY and SMNVEV (reference sequence). The CDR3 extends over 17 amino acids. Written as DNA, the CDR3 is TGTGCCAGCAGTAACTTGGAGGGCAGGTTATCCTACAATGAGCAGTTCTTC. It is translated as CASSNLEGRLSYNEQFF.

V usage is TRBV11-2 and J usage is TRBJ1-6; unclear D gene. From germline, CDR1 is SGHAT and CDR2 FQNNGV. With 0 bases removed from V and 7 bases from J, the gap between germline ends came to 7 bases. The CDR3 runs to 14 residues. In DNA, the CDR3 is TGTGCCAGCAGCTTAGAGGTTGGGAATTCACCCCTCCACTTT. Amino acids: CASSLEVGNSPLHF. Drawing the rest from reference TRBV11-2 and TRBJ1-6, the complete variable domain is EAGVAQSPRYKIIEKRQSVAFWCNPISGHATLYWYQQILGQGPKLLIQFQNNGVVDDSQLPKDRFSAERLKGVDSTLKIQPAKLEDSAVYLCASSLEVGNSPLHFGNGTRLTVT.

A few counts support this clonotype. The chain links TRBV28 to TRBJ2-7; no clear D. The CDR3 totals 12 residues. Germline CDR1 reads MDHEN; CDR2 reads SYDVKM. With 2 bases removed from V and 10 bases from J, the gap between germline ends came to 12 bases. The CDR3 loop reads CASSLPETDQYF. CDR3 bases: TGTGCCAGCAGTTTACCAGAGACGGACCAGTACTTC.

The J gene is TRBJ2-3, the V gene TRBV9; 10 positions match TRBD2. V shed 3 bases and J 4 bases; nucleotides not matched to a gene: 8. The CDR3 is made up of 16 amino acids. Germline-derived CDR1 and CDR2 are SGDLS and YYNGEE. The CDR3: CASSGLAGGQADTQYF. The CDR3 DNA sequence: TGTGCCAGCAGCGGATTAGCGGGGGGCCAGGCAGATACGCAGTATTTT. Combining the CDR3 with reference TRBV9 and TRBJ2-3 gives the whole variable domain DSGVTQTPKHLITATGQRVTLRCSPRSGDLSVYWYQQSLDQGLQFLIQYYNGEERAKGNILERFSAQQFPDLHSELNLSSLELGDSALYFCASSGLAGGQADTQYFGPGTRLTVL.

This clonotype was detected only once. CDR3 protein: CASVGRADTQYF. CDR3 sequence (DNA): TGTGCCAGCGTCGGGCGCGCAGATACGCAGTATTTT. The V gene is TRBV12-3 or TRBV12-4, the J gene TRBJ2-3; D is unresolved. CDR3 length: 12 amino acids. V was clipped by 8 bases and J by 4 bases, with 10 bases between them.

About this clonotype: Germline is not matched at one junction end, which may reflect a read error. The chain recombines TRBV4-2 with TRBJ2-1, with D uncertain. There are 11 residues in the CDR3. The germline V gene encodes CDR1 LGHNA and CDR2 YNFKEQ. In nucleotides, the CDR3 is TGTACCAGCAGAATGGGGTATGAGCAGTTCTTC. This encodes CTSRMGYEQFF.

The chain is built from TRBV9 and TRBJ1-1, with D perhaps matching TRBD1 (5 bases). Per germline, CDR1 SGDLS and CDR2 YYNGEE. CDR3 size: 14 residues. The V gene lost 6 bases and the J gene lost 3 bases, with 15 bases spanning the gap. CDR3 loop: CASNLRGTDTEAFF. The CDR3, as DNA: TGTGCCAGCAACCTCCGGGGGACGGACACTGAAGCTTTCTTT.

This clonotype was counted a few times. This chain joins TRBV28 and TRBJ1-2, with D tentatively TRBD1 (5 bases). The CDR3 sequence is 15 residues long. Trimming cost V 4 bases and J 3 bases, with 15 bases left between them. The germline V gene has CDR1 MDHEN and CDR2 SYDVKM. CDR3 sequence (DNA): TGTGCCAGCAGTTCCGCGGGAGGAGGGGACTATGGCTACACCTTC. Its protein product is CASSSAGGGDYGYTF.

The chain has TRBV4-3 and TRBJ1-6; the match to TRBD1 covers 8 bases. V shed 0 bases and J 1 base; nucleotides not matched to a gene: 2. The CDR3 is 17 residues long. Germline CDR1 is LGHNA and CDR2 is YSLEER. CDR3 amino acids: CASSQDQGASYNSPLHF. Written as DNA, the CDR3 is TGCGCCAGCAGCCAAGACCAGGGGGCTTCCTATAATTCACCCCTCCACTTT.

With regard to this clonotype: No conserved phenylalanine or tryptophan ends this CDR3, so it is likely a read error. The DNA is left out, because the CDR3 cannot be placed on it with certainty; the CDR3 is given as TCRdb lists it. The chain combines TRBV21-1 with TRBJ1-2. TRBV21-1 has pseudogene status. The CDR3 contains 16 residues when both ends are counted. The chain's CDR3 is CASSQSGNGWDYGYTL.

There are a few counts of this clonotype. The chain uses TRBV5-4 and TRBJ2-5; 12 bases match TRBD2. The ends lost 2 bases at V and 5 bases at J; junction bases unmatched: 10. Germline V gives CDR1 SGHNT, CDR2 YYREEE (reference sequence). CDR3 length equals 17 residues. The CDR3 region is CASSLRTSGNGGETQYF. For the CDR3, the DNA is TGTGCCAGCAGCTTAAGGACTAGCGGGAACGGTGGGGAGACCCAGTACTTC. Full variable domain (remainder filled in from reference TRBV5-4 and TRBJ2-5): ETGVTQSPTHLIKTRGQQVTLRCSSQSGHNTVSWYQQALGQGPQFIFQYYREEENGRGNFPPRFSGLQFPNYSSELNVNALELDDSALYLCASSLRTSGNGGETQYFGPGTRLLVL.

This clonotype appeared a few times. This chain's CDR3 is CASSPVGSSYNSPLHF. CDR3 coding DNA: TGCGCCAGCAGCCCGGTGGGGAGCTCCTATAATTCACCCCTCCACTTT. The genes are TRBV4-3 and TRBJ1-6; no definite D call. Trimming removed 4 bases at V and 0 bases at J, with 10 bases between. The CDR3 covers 16 residues. Germline V CDR1 and CDR2: LGHNA, YSLEER.